Sequencing of this TCR beta chain was carried out in a study of breast tumors, draining lymph nodes, adjacent tissues. Whole-study findings and limits: Luminal-like breast cancer showed significantly greater tumor-nontumor repertoire similarity than basal-like breast cancer did. Tumor TCR diversity was below lymph nodes but above nontumor tissue. Most tumor T cells seemingly derive from lymph node, then expand in tumor.

A single record per CDR3 protein comes from TCRdb applying MiXCR to the multiplex PCR reads. The sample lists approximately 150,000 distinct CDR3 sequences; approximately 32% were seen once. From germline, CDR1 is MNHEY and CDR2 SVGEGT. The CDR3 covers 16 residues. V shed 3 bases, J shed 5 bases, and the junction held 12 bases outside the gene matches. Axillary draining lymph nodes of breast cancer patients supplied the node samples. This clonotype was picked up many times. Its specificity is not known. This rearrangement joins TRBV6-2 or TRBV6-3 to TRBJ2-5, with 7 bases that match TRBD2. The specimen sequenced was axillary lymph node tissue. The TCR was taken from a female donor with breast cancer. Some clones in this sample may be carry-over from other donors' samples. CDR3 nucleotide sequence: TGTGCCAGCAGTTATCCCGCGAGCGGGGTAGTGGAGACCCAGTACTTC. Its translation is CASSYPASGVVETQYF.